Sequencing of this T cell receptor beta chain was carried out in a study of cytomegalovirus exposure and HLA in healthy donors. Notes on the study in general: Investigators reported 150 to 200 TCR beta chains as tied to cytomegalovirus. By a later analysis, the bulk of CMV-associated TCR beta chains appeared HLA-restricted.

To note about this clone: Its matching antigen is unknown.

Trimming took off 1 base at V and 5 bases at J, with 14 bases between the two ends. Germline V gives CDR1 SGHAT, CDR2 FQNNGV. The CDR3 runs 15 residues. The PCR employed 60 Vbeta primers together with 13 Jbeta primers. The protocol was immunoSEQ multiplex PCR, while the TCRdb copy is restricted to in-frame clones and leaves out a portion. This sample has roughly 100,000 clones, with approximately 14% found just once. The chain joins TRBV11-2 to TRBJ1-1, with D perhaps TRBD1 (5 bases). The TCR originated in a female donor in good health and CMV-seronegative. Sequencing was done on a sample of PBMCs. The CDR3 protein is CASSLVDGGGTEAFF. The CDR3 DNA reads TGTGCCAGCAGCTTAGTTGACGGGGGGGGTACTGAAGCTTTCTTT. Drawing the rest from reference TRBV11-2 and TRBJ1-1, the complete variable domain is EAGVAQSPRYKIIEKRQSVAFWCNPISGHATLYWYQQILGQGPKLLIQFQNNGVVDDSQLPKDRFSAERLKGVDSTLKIQPAKLEDSAVYLCASSLVDGGGTEAFFGQGTRLTVV.